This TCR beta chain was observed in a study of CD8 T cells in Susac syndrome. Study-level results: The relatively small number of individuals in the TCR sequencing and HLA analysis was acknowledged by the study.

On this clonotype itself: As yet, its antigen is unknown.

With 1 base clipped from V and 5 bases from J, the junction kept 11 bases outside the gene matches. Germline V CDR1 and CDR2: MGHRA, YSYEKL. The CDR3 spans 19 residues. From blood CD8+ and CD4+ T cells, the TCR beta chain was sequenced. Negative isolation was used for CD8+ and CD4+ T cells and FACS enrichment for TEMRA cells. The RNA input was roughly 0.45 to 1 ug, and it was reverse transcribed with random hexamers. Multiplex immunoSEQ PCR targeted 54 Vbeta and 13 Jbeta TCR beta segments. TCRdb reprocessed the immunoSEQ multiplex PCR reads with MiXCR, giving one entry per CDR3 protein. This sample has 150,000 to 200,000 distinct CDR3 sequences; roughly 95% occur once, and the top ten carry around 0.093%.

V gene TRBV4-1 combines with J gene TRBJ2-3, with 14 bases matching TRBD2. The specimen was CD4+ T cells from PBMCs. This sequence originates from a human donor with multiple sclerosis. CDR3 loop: CASSQVPGTSGRVGDTQYF. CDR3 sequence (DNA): TGCGCCAGCAGCCAAGTCCCTGGGACTAGCGGGAGAGTAGGAGATACGCAGTATTTT.